The 10 T cell receptor beta chains below all came from one sample that was sequenced in a study of T cells in Graves' hyperthyroidism and ophthalmopathy. Researchers amplified the TCR beta CDR3 regions from RNA transcripts. The HTBI primer set served for first-round RT-PCR of the TCR CDR3. TCRdb re-derived calls from the multiplex PCR reads in MiXCR, one entry per CDR3 protein. The table records roughly 800,000 distinct CDR3 sequences, over 35% of them present only once. Sequenced sample: blood. These receptors came from a man between 18 and 35 years old with Graves' hyperthyroidism.

This chain links TRBV11-3 with TRBJ2-2; D not certain. V lost 5 bases to trimming and J lost 3 bases, with 7 bases between them. Germline V gene sequence: CDR1 SGHNT, CDR2 YENEEA. The CDR3 consists of 13 residues. The CDR3 region is CASSRAHTGELFF. Here the CDR3 DNA reads TGTGCCAGCAGCCGGGCCCACACCGGGGAGCTGTTTTTT.

This sequence joins TRBV11-3 and TRBJ2-5, with D unclear. CDR1 is SGHNT and CDR2 is YENEEA in the germline V gene. The CDR3 length is 17 residues. Trimming cost V 3 bases and J 0 bases, with 17 bases left between them. The CDR3 DNA reads TGTGCCAGCAGCTTGGGTAAACTGGGTGGAAACCAAGAGACCCAGTACTTC. Protein product: CASSLGKLGGNQETQYF. Variable domain in full (rest from reference TRBV11-3 and TRBJ2-5): EAGVVQSPRYKIIEKKQPVAFWCNPISGHNTLYWYLQNLGQGPELLIRYENEEAVDDSQLPKDRFSAERLKGVDSTLKIQPAELGDSAVYLCASSLGKLGGNQETQYFGPGTRLLVL.

This clonotype was picked up many times. The chain links TRBV19 to TRBJ2-7; weak D call: TRBD1 (6 bases). Germline assignment: CDR1 LNHDA and CDR2 SQIVND (reference sequence). V was pared by 5 bases and J by 2 bases, with 13 bases between. The CDR3 is made up of 14 amino acids. CDR3 in DNA: TGTGCCAGTAGTCTACGGACAGATGCCTACGAGCAGTACTTC. Translating gives CASSLRTDAYEQYF.

This clonotype was found a few times. An end of the junction differs from the germline gene, which may be a read error. V gene TRBV9 combines with J gene TRBJ1-2; D remains unclear. In germline, CDR1 is SGDLS, CDR2 YYNGEE. This CDR3 has 14 amino acids. The CDR3 sequence is CASSPSGQRYGHTF. The DNA of the CDR3 is TGTGCCAGCAGCCCCAGTGGTCAACGCTATGGCCACACCTTC. Using reference TRBV9 and TRBJ1-2 for the parts outside the CDR3, the full variable domain is DSGVTQTPKHLITATGQRVTLRCSPRSGDLSVYWYQQSLDQGLQFLIQYYNGEERAKGNILERFSAQQFPDLHSELNLSSLELGDSALYFCASSPSGQRYGHTFGSGTRLTVV.

The sample holds a few counts of this clonotype. The rearrangement joins TRBV9 to TRBJ1-4; D unresolved. Trimming took 3 bases from V and 5 from J, leaving 11 bases between them. The CDR3 has 14 amino acids. Germline lookup yields CDR1 SGDLS and CDR2 YYNGEE. CDR3 coding DNA: TGTGCCAGCAGCGGGGGAGGTGTCAATGAAAAACTGTTTTTT. Protein sequence: CASSGGGVNEKLFF.

At least ten counts were recorded for this clonotype. This chain connects TRBV19 to TRBJ1-1; D is perhaps TRBD1 (6 bases). CDR3 size: 13 residues. The V end was cut by 7 bases, the J end by 4 bases, with 13 bases between. The germline V gene encodes CDR1 LNHDA and CDR2 SQIVND (reference sequence). The CDR3 reads CASTLRGGTEAFF. DNA for the CDR3: TGTGCCAGTACCCTAAGGGGGGGCACTGAAGCTTTCTTT. Variable domain in full (rest from reference TRBV19 and TRBJ1-1): DGGITQSPKYLFRKEGQNVTLSCEQNLNHDAMYWYRQDPGQGLRLIYYSQIVNDFQKGDIAEGYSVSREKKESFPLTVTSAQKNPTAFYLCASTLRGGTEAFFGQGTRLTVV.

The rearrangement uses TRBV6-6 and TRBJ1-4; D gene unclear. Germline V CDR1 and CDR2: MNHNY, SVGAGI (reference sequence). V dropped 6 bases and J dropped 0 bases, with 8 bases sitting between them. This CDR3 contains 14 residues. The CDR3 loop reads CASSRPATNEKLFF. The DNA of the CDR3 is TGTGCCAGCAGCCGCCCTGCAACTAATGAAAAACTGTTTTTT.

This clonotype has a count of ten or more. The gene calls are TRBV19 and TRBJ1-2; 7 bases match TRBD1. The CDR3 extends over 13 amino acids. Trimming removed 1 base from V and 4 bases from J; junction bases left unmatched: 0. CDR1 is LNHDA, CDR2 SQIVND, per germline (reference sequence). CDR3 residues: CASSIGTGYGYTF. CDR3 DNA: TGTGCCAGTAGTATAGGGACAGGCTATGGCTACACCTTC.

This clonotype has a handful of counts. The chain combines TRBV7-3 with TRBJ1-1, with 8 bases aligning to TRBD1. The V and J ends lost 4 bases and 1 base, in that order; junction bases with no gene match: 5. The CDR3 has 15 amino acids. Germline V gene lookup returns CDR1 SGHTA and CDR2 FQGTGA. The CDR3 region is CASSWDRNTNTEAFF. DNA for the CDR3: TGTGCCAGCAGCTGGGACAGGAACACGAACACTGAAGCTTTCTTT.

This clonotype was counted at least ten times. The chain recombines TRBV2 with TRBJ1-5, with TRBD1 matching over 7 bases. The germline V gene has CDR1 SNHLY and CDR2 FYNNEI. V was pared by 5 bases and J by 0 bases, with 4 bases of the junction left unmatched. The CDR3 is 15 residues long. In nucleotides, the CDR3 is TGTGCCAGCAGTTTGGACAGGCTTAGCAATCAGCCCCAGCATTTT. Protein sequence: CASSLDRLSNQPQHF. Together with reference TRBV2 and TRBJ1-5, the CDR3 gives the full variable domain: EPEVTQTPSHQVTQMGQEVILRCVPISNHLYFYWYRQILGQKVEFLVSFYNNEISEKSEIFDDQFSVERPDGSNFTLKIRSTKLEDSAMYFCASSLDRLSNQPQHFGDGTRLSIL.